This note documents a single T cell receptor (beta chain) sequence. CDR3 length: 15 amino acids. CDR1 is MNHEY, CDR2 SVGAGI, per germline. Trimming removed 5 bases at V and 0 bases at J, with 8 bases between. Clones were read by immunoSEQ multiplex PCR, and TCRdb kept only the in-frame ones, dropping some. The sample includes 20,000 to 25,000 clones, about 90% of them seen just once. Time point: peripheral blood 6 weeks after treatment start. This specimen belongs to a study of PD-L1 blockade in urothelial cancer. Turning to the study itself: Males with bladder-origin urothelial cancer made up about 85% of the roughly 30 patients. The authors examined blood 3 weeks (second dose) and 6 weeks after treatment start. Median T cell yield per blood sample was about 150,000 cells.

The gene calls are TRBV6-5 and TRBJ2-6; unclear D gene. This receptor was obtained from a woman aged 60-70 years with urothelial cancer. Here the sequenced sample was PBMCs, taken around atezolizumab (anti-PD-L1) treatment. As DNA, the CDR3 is TGTGCCAGCAGTACGGAGTACTCTGGGGCCAACGTCCTGACTTTC. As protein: CASSTEYSGANVLTF.